This is a list of T cell receptor beta chains from one sample in a study of T cell responses to AZD1222 COVID-19 vaccine. The protocol was immunoSEQ multiplex PCR, while the TCRdb copy is restricted to in-frame clones and leaves out a portion. The sample consists of about 76,000 clones, about 83% of them appearing once. The sample in question was peripheral blood, obtained 28 days after the second dose of the MenACWY control vaccine. The source is an adult who received the MenACWY meningococcal vaccine as a control. CDR3s include the opening cysteine and the closing phenylalanine or tryptophan. A D gene is named only where the DNA matches it firmly. Part of the rows lack a size; the others show once, few, many or a class for expanded clones.

clone size,V gene,J gene,D gene,CDR3 protein,CDR3 DNA
once,TRBV7-8,TRBJ1-5,-,CASSLDRNQPQHF,TGTGCCAGCAGCTTAGATCGTAATCAGCCCCAGCATTTT
-,TRBV19,TRBJ1-5,TRBD1,CASNWGQGNQPQHF,TGTGCCAGTAATTGGGGACAGGGGAATCAGCCCCAGCATTTT
once,TRBV7-2,TRBJ2-7,TRBD1,CASSRAPGQYYEQYF,TGTGCCAGCAGCCGGGCTCCGGGACAGTACTACGAGCAGTACTTC
-,TRBV5-1,TRBJ2-2,-,CASSLDMTGELFF,TGCGCCAGCAGCTTGGATATGACCGGGGAGCTGTTTTTT
-,TRBV18,TRBJ1-1,-,CASSPGVGRNTEAFF,TGTGCCAGCTCACCAGGTGTAGGTCGGAACACTGAAGCTTTCTTT
-,TRBV7-2,TRBJ1-2,-,CASSLEGTSNYGYTF,TGTGCCAGCAGCTTAGAGGGAACATCGAACTATGGCTACACCTTC
few,TRBV28,TRBJ2-1,TRBD2,CASSLAGTGTSGSPQEQFF,TGTGCCAGCAGTTTAGCCGGGACAGGGACTAGCGGGAGTCCTCAGGAGCAGTTCTTC
-,TRBV2,TRBJ1-1,-,CASVGQMNTEAFF,TGTGCCAGCGTAGGGCAGATGAACACTGAAGCTTTCTTT
-,TRBV6-5,TRBJ1-6,TRBD1,CASRGQNNSPLHF,TGTGCCAGCAGGGGACAGAATAATTCACCCCTCCACTTT
once,TRBV5-1,TRBJ2-2,-,CASSLLGTSNTGELFF,TGCGCCAGCAGCTTGCTCGGGACGTCGAACACCGGGGAGCTGTTTTTT
-,TRBV30,TRBJ1-1,TRBD1,CAWSVKQGVTEAFF,TGTGCCTGGAGTGTCAAACAGGGGGTGACTGAAGCTTTCTTT
-,TRBV6-1,TRBJ2-5,TRBD2,CASTGGGQETQYF,TGTGCCAGCACCGGGGGGGGACAAGAGACCCAGTACTTC
few,TRBV5-1,TRBJ2-1,TRBD1,CASSLGDRGSGEQFF,TGCGCCAGCAGCTTAGGGGACAGGGGATCCGGTGAGCAGTTCTTC
few,TRBV2,TRBJ2-7,-,CASSARLISYEQYF,TGTGCCAGCAGTGCGAGGCTAATTTCCTACGAGCAGTACTTC
-,TRBV9,TRBJ2-3,-,CASSVVAERGDTQYF,TGTGCCAGCAGCGTAGTAGCCGAACGCGGGGATACGCAGTATTTT
-,TRBV30,TRBJ2-1,-,CAWSRRGNEQFF,TGTGCCTGGAGCAGGCGAGGGAATGAGCAGTTCTTC
-,TRBV12-3/TRBV12-4,TRBJ1-2,-,CASSLRQAYGYTF,TGTGCCAGCAGTTTAAGGCAGGCTTATGGCTACACCTTC
-,TRBV5-1,TRBJ1-1,TRBD1,CASSLRTGDTEAFF,TGCGCCAGCAGCCTGCGGACAGGGGACACTGAAGCTTTCTTT
-,TRBV4-2,TRBJ2-1,-,CASSQDRTEQFF,TGTGCCAGCAGCCAAGATCGCACAGAGCAGTTCTTC
-,TRBV5-1,TRBJ2-7,-,CASSPQGGRRGIYEQYF,TGCGCCAGCAGCCCGCAGGGGGGACGACGGGGAATCTACGAGCAGTACTTC
few,TRBV19,TRBJ2-5,-,CASGTRGLEETQYF,TGTGCCAGTGGAACCCGGGGACTGGAGGAGACCCAGTACTTC
-,TRBV6-2/TRBV6-3,TRBJ2-5,-,CASSLGETQYF,TGTGCCAGCAGTTTAGGAGAGACCCAGTACTTC
-,TRBV7-8,TRBJ1-4,-,CASSRRGPNEKLFF,TGTGCCAGCAGCCGAAGAGGACCTAATGAAAAACTGTTTTTT
few,TRBV9,TRBJ2-2,TRBD1,CASSAERTGQGGTGELFF,TGTGCCAGCAGCGCTGAGAGAACCGGACAGGGGGGAACCGGGGAGCTGTTTTTT
-,TRBV28,TRBJ1-4,-,CASGGANEKLFF,TGTGCCAGCGGGGGGGCTAATGAAAAACTGTTTTTT
-,TRBV5-4,TRBJ1-2,TRBD1,CASSADRVTVGYTF,TGTGCCAGCAGCGCGGACAGGGTAACGGTGGGCTACACCTTC
once,TRBV28,TRBJ2-3,-,CASGSSRNPDTQYF,TGTGCCAGCGGCTCAAGTAGGAACCCAGATACGCAGTATTTT
once,TRBV6-5,TRBJ1-5,TRBD1,CASSKQGDQPQHF,TGTGCCAGCAGTAAACAGGGGGATCAGCCCCAGCATTTT